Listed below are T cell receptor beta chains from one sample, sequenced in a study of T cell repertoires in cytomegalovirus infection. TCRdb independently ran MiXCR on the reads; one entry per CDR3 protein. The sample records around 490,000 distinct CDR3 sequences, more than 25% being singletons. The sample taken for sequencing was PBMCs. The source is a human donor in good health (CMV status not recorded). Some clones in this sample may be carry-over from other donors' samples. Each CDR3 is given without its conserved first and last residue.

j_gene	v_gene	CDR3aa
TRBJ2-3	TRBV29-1	SVERESTDTQY
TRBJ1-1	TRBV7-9	ASSYSGTGGRTEAF
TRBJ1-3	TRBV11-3	ASSPRRGGTTSGNTIY
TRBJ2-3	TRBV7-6	ASSVDRGRPSTDTQY
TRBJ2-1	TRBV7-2	ASSFDPTYNEQF
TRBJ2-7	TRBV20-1	SAKNPGTFSYEQY
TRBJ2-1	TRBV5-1	ASSSYRTSGRTEQF
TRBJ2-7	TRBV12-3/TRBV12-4	ASSFGTSGRWTYEQY
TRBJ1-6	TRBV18	ASSTDVNSPLH
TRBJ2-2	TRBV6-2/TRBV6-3	ASSYYSSNTGELF
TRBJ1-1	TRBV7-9	ASSLGGLGRAF
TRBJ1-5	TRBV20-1	SATGTGARDQPQH
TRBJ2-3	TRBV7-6	ASSPGTVTDTQY
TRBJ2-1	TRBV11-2	ASSLEAGGPNEQF
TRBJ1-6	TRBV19	ASSIQTIPPNSPLH
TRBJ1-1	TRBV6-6	ASTSQGKKAEAF
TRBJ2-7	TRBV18	ASSPITSSSDEQY
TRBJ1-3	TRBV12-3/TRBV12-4	ASSLYNQRNTIY
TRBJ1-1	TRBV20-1	SASSVTVGTEAF
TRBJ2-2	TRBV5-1	ASSPFANTGELF